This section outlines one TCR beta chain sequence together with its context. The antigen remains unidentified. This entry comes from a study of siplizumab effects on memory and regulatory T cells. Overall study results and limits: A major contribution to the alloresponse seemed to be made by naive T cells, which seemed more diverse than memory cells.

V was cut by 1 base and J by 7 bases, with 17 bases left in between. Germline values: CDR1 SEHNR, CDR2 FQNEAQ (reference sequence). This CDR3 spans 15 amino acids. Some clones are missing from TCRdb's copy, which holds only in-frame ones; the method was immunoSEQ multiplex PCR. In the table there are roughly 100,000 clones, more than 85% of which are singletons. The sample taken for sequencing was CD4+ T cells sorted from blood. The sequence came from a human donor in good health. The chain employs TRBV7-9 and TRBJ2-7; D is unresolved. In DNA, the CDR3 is TGTGCCAGCAGCTTAGGCCAGGAACAGTTGAGTGAGCAGTACTTC. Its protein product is CASSLGQEQLSEQYF.